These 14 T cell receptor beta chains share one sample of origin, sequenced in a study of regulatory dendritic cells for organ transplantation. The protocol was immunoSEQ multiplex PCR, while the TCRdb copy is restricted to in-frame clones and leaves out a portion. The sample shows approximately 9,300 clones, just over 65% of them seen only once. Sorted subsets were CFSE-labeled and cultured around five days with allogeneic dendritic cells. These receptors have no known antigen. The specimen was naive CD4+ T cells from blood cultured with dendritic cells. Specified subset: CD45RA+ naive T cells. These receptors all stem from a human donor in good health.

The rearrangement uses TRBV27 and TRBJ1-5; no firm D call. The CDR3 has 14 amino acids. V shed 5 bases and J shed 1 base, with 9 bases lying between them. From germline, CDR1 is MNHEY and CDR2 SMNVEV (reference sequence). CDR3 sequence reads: CASSERRSNQPQHF. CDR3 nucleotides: TGTGCCAGCAGTGAACGGAGGAGCAATCAGCCCCAGCATTTT.

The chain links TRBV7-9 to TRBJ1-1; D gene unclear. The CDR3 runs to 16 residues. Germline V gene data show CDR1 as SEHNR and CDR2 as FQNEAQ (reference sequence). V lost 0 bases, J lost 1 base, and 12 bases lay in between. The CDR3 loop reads CASSLAGRGANTEAFF. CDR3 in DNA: TGTGCCAGCAGCTTAGCAGGCCGGGGTGCGAACACTGAAGCTTTCTTT.

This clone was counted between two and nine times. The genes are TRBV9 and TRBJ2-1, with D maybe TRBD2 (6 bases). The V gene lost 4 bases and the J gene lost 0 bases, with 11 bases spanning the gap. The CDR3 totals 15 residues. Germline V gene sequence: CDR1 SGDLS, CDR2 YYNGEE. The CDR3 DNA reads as TGTGCCAGCAGCTCTGACGGGAGCTCCTACAATGAGCAGTTCTTC. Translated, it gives CASSSDGSSYNEQFF.

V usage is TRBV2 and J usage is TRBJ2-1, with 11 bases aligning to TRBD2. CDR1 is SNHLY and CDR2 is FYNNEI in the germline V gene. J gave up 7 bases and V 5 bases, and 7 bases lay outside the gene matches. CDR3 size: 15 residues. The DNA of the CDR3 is TGTGCCAGCAGTTCCCCGACTAGCGGGGTTAATGAGCAGTTCTTC. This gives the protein CASSSPTSGVNEQFF. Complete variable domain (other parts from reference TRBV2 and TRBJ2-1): EPEVTQTPSHQVTQMGQEVILRCVPISNHLYFYWYRQILGQKVEFLVSFYNNEISEKSEIFDDQFSVERPDGSNFTLKIRSTKLEDSAMYFCASSSPTSGVNEQFFGPGTRLTVL.

The CDR3 sequence: CASRGGGEPGNTIYF. CDR3 DNA: TGTGCCAGCAGAGGAGGGGGCGAACCTGGAAACACCATATATTTT. The chain joins TRBV5-4 to TRBJ1-3, with 7 positions matching TRBD1. The length of the CDR3 is 15 residues. V was clipped by 5 bases and J by 2 bases; unmatched bases: 7. CDR1 and CDR2 from the germline V gene are SGHNT and YYREEE (reference sequence).

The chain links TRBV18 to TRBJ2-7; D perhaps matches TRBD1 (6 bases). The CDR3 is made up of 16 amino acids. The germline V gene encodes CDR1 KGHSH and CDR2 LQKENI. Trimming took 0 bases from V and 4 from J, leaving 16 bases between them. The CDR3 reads CASSPPNTRRGYEQYF. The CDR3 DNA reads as TGTGCCAGCTCACCACCGAACACCCGAAGGGGGTACGAGCAGTACTTC.

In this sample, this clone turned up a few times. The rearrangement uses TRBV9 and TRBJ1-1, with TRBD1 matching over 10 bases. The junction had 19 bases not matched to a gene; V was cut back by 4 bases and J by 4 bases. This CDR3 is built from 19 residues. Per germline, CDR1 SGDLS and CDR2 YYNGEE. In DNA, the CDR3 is TGTGCCAGCAGCCTGTTAACCGGGACAGGGGACTTTGAAGGCACTGAAGCTTTCTTT. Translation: CASSLLTGTGDFEGTEAFF.

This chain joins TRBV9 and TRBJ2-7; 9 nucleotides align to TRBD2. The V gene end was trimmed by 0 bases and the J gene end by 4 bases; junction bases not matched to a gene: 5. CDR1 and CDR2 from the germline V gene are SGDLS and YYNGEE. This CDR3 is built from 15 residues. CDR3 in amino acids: CASSVGRTSAYEQYF. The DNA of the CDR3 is TGTGCCAGCAGCGTAGGGCGGACTAGCGCGTACGAGCAGTACTTC.

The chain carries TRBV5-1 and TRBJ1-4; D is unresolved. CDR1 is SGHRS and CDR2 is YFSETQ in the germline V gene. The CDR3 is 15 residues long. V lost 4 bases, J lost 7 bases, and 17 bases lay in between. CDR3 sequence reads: CASSPSSGVGEKLFF. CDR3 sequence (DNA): TGCGCCAGCAGCCCCTCCTCCGGGGTTGGTGAAAAACTGTTTTTT.

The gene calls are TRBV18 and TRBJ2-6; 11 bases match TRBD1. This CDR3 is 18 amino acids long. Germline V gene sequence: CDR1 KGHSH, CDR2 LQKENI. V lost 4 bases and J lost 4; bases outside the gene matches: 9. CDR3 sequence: CASSRMDRGRGGANVLTF. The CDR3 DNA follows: TGTGCCAGCTCACGGATGGACAGGGGGCGCGGAGGGGCCAACGTCCTGACTTTC.

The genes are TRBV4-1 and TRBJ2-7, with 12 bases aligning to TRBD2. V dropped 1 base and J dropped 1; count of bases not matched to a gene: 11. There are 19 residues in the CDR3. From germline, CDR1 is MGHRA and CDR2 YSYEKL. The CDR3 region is CASSQVFGSSGGESYEQYF. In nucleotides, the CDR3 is TGCGCCAGCAGCCAAGTTTTCGGGTCTAGCGGGGGGGAGTCCTACGAGCAGTACTTC.

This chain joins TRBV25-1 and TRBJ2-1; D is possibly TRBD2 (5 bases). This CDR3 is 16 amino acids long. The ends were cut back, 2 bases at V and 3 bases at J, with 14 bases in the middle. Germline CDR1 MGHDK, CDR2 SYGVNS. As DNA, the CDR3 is TGTGCCAGCAGTGAACTCGGAGGCGGTAACTACAATGAGCAGTTCTTC. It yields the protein CASSELGGGNYNEQFF.

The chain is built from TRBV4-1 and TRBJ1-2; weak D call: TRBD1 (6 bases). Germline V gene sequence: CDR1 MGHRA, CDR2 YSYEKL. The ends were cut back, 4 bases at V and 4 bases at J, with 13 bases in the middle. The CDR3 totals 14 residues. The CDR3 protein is CASSRPGQFYGYTF. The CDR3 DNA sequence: TGCGCCAGCAGCCGGCCCGGACAGTTCTATGGCTACACCTTC.

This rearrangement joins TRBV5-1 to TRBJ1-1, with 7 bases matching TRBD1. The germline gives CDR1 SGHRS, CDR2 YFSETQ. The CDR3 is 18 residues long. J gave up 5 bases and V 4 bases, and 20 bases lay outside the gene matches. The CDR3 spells CASSRGQVTTGMGTEAFF. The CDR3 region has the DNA TGCGCCAGCAGCCGGGGCCAAGTGACGACAGGGATGGGTACTGAAGCTTTCTTT. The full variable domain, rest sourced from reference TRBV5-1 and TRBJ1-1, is KAGVTQTPRYLIKTRGQQVTLSCSPISGHRSVSWYQQTPGQGLQFLFEYFSETQRNKGNFPGRFSGRQFSNSRSEMNVSTLELGDSALYLCASSRGQVTTGMGTEAFFGQGTRLTVV.